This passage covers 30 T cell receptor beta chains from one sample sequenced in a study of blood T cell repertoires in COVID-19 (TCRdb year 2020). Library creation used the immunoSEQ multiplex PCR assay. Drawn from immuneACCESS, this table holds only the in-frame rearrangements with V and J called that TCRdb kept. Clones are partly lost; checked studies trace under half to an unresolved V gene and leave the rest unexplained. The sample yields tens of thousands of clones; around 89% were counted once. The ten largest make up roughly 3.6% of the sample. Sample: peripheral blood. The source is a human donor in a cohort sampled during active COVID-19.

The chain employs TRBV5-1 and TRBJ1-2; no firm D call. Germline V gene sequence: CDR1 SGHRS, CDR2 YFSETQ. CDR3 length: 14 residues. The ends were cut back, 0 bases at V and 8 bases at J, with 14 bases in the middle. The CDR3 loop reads CASSLDPGANGYTF. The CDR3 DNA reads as TGCGCCAGCAGCTTGGATCCGGGTGCGAACGGCTACACCTTC.

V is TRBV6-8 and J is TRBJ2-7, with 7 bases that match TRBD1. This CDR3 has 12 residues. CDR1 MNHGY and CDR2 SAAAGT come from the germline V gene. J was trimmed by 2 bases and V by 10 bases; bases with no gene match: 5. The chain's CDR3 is CATRDSPYEQYF. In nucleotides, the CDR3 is TGTGCCACCCGGGACAGCCCCTACGAGCAGTACTTC.

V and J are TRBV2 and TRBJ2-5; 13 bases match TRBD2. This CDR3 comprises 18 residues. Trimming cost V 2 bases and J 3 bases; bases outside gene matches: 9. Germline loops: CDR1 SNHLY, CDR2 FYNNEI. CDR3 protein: CASSENPGLAGAKETQYF. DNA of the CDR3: TGTGCCAGCAGTGAAAACCCAGGACTAGCGGGGGCAAAAGAGACCCAGTACTTC.

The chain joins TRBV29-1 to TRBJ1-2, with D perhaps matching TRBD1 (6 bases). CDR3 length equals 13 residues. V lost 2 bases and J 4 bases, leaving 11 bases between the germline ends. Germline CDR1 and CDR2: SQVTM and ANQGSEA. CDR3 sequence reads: CSVESDRRYGYTF. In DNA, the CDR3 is TGCAGCGTTGAATCTGACAGGCGCTATGGCTACACCTTC.

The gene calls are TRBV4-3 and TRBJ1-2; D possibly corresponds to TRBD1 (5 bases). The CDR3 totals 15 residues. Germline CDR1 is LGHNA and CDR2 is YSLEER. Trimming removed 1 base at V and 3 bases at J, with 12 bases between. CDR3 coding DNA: TGCGCCAGCAGCCAAGTCAGGGTGGGTGACTATGGCTACACCTTC. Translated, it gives CASSQVRVGDYGYTF.

DNA for the CDR3: TGTGCCAGCAGCTTGGATTCTAGCGGGAACCACTACAATGAGCAGTTCTTC. Its translation: CASSLDSSGNHYNEQFF. This rearrangement joins TRBV5-4 to TRBJ2-1; 9 bases map to TRBD2. Germline V gives CDR1 SGHNT, CDR2 YYREEE (reference sequence). The ends lost 0 bases at V and 3 bases at J; junction bases unmatched: 7. This CDR3 is built from 17 residues.

The CDR3 nucleotides read TGTGCCAGCAGCCAAGATCAGGGGATGAGGGATACGCAGTATTTT. Its translation is CASSQDQGMRDTQYF. J is TRBJ2-3 and V is TRBV3-1 (or the pseudogene TRBV3-2), with a possible D match to TRBD1 (6 bases). The V end lost 0 bases, the J end lost 6 bases, and 13 bases lay between the germline ends. The CDR3 runs 15 residues. From germline, CDR1 is LGHDT and CDR2 YNNKEL (reference sequence).

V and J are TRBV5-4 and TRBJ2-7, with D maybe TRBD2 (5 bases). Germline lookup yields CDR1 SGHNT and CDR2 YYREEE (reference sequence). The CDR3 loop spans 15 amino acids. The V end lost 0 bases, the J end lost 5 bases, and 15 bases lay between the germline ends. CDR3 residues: CASSLDAGIGNEQYF. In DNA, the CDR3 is TGTGCCAGCAGCTTGGATGCCGGGATAGGGAACGAGCAGTACTTC.

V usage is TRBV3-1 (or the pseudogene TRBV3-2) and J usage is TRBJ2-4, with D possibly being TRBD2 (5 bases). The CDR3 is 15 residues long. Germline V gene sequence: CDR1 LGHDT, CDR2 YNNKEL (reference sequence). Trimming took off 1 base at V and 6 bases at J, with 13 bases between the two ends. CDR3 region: CASSQGAGNGNIQYF. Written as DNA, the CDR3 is TGTGCCAGCAGCCAAGGGGCGGGTAACGGAAACATTCAGTACTTC.

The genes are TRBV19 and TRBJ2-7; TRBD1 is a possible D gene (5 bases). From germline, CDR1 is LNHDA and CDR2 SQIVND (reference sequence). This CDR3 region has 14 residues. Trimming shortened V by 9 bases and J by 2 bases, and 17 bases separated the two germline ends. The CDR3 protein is CASSNRPGAYEQYF. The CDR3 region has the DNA TGTGCCAGCAGCAACAGGCCTGGGGCCTACGAGCAGTACTTC.

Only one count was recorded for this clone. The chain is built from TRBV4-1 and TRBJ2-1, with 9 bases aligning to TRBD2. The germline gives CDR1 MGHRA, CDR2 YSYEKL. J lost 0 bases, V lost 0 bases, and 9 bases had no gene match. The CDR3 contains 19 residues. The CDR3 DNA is TGCGCCAGCAGCCAAGATGGGGATAGCGGGGGTCTCTCCTACAATGAGCAGTTCTTC. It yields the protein CASSQDGDSGGLSYNEQFF.

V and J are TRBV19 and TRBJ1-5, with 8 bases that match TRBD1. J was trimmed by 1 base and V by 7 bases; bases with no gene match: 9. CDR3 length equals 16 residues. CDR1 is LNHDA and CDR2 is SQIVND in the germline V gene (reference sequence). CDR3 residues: CASTIGQGLSNQPQHF. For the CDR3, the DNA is TGTGCCAGTACAATCGGACAGGGCTTAAGCAATCAGCCCCAGCATTTT.

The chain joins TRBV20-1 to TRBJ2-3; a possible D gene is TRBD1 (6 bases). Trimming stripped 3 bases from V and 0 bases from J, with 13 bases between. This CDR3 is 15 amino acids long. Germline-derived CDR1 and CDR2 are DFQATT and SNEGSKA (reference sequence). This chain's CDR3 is CSASLLDRSTDTQYF. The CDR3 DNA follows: TGCAGTGCTAGTTTATTGGACAGAAGCACAGATACGCAGTATTTT.

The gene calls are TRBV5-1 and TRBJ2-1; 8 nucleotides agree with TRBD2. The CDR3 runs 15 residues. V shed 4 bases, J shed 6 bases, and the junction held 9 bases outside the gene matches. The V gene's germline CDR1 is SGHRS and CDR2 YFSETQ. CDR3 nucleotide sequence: TGCGCCAGCAGCCCACGAGCGGGAGACCCCAATGAGCAGTTCTTC. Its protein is CASSPRAGDPNEQFF.

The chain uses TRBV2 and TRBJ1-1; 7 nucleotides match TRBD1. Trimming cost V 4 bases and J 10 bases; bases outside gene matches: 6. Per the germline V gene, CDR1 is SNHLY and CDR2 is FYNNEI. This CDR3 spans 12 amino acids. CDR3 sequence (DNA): TGTGCCAGCAGTGTTGACAGGGTGGGAGCTTTCTTT. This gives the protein CASSVDRVGAFF.

CDR3: CASSYTGRGTGELFF. The CDR3 DNA is TGTGCCAGCAGTTATACAGGGCGCGGCACCGGGGAGCTGTTTTTT. V is TRBV6-5 and J is TRBJ2-2; maybe TRBD1 (6 bases). CDR3 length: 15 residues. The germline CDR1 and CDR2 sequences are MNHEY and SVGAGI. Between the trimmed V and J ends, which lost 3 bases and 4 bases, there was a span of 12 bases.

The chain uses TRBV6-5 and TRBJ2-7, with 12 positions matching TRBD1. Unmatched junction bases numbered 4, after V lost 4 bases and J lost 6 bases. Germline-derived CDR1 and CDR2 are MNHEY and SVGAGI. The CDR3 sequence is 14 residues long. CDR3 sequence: CASSWDRGPGEQYF. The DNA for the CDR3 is TGTGCCAGCAGTTGGGACAGGGGGCCTGGCGAGCAGTACTTC.

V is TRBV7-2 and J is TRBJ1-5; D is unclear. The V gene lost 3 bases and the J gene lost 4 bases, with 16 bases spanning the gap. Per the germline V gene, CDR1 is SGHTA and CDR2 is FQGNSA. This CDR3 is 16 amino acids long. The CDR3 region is CASSFFERTRNQPQHF. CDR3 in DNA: TGTGCCAGCAGCTTCTTCGAGCGCACCCGTAATCAGCCCCAGCATTTT.

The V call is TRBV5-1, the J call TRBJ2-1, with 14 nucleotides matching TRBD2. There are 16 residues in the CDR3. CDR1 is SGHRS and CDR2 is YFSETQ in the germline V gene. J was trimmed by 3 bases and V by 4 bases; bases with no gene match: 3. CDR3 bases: TGCGCCAGCAGCGAGGGACTAGCGGGAGACTACAATGAGCAGTTCTTC. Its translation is CASSEGLAGDYNEQFF. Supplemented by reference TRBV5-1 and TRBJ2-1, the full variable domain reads KAGVTQTPRYLIKTRGQQVTLSCSPISGHRSVSWYQQTPGQGLQFLFEYFSETQRNKGNFPGRFSGRQFSNSRSEMNVSTLELGDSALYLCASSEGLAGDYNEQFFGPGTRLTVL.

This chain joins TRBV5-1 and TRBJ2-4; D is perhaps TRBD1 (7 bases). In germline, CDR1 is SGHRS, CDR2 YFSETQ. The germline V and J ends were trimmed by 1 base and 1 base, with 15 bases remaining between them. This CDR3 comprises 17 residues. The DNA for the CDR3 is TGCGCCAGCAGCTTGAGTCAGGGGGAGGTGGCCAAAAACATTCAGTACTTC. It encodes CASSLSQGEVAKNIQYF.

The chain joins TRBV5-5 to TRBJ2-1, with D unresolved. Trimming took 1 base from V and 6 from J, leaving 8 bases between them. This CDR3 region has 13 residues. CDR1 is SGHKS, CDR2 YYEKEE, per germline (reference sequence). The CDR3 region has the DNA TGTGCCAGCAGCTTGAAAACGAGCAATGAGCAGTTCTTC. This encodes CASSLKTSNEQFF.

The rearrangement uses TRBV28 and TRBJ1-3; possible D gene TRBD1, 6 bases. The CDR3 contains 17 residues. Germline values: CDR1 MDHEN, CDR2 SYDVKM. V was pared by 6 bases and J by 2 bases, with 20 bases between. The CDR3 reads CASSPPPLPGAGNTIYF. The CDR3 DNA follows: TGTGCCAGCAGCCCCCCCCCTCTCCCAGGGGCTGGAAACACCATATATTTT.

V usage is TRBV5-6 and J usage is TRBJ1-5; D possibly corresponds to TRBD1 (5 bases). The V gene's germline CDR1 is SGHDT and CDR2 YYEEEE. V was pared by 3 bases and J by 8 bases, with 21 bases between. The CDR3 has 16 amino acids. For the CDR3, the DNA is TGTGCCAGCAGCTCCCAGGGATTGGGGCGAGTGGAGCCCCAGCATTTT. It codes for CASSSQGLGRVEPQHF.

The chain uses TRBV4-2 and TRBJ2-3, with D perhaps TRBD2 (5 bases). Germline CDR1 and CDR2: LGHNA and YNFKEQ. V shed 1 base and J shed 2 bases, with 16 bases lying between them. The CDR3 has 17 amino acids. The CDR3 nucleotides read TGTGCCAGCAGCCAAGTTGGCGGACTGGCAAACACAGATACGCAGTATTTT. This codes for CASSQVGGLANTDTQYF.

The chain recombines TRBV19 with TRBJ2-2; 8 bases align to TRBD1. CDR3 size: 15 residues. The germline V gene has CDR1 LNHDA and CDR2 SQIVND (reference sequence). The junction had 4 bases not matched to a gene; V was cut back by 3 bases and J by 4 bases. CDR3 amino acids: CASSIFRGRTGELFF. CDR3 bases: TGTGCCAGTAGTATTTTCAGGGGGCGCACCGGGGAGCTGTTTTTT.

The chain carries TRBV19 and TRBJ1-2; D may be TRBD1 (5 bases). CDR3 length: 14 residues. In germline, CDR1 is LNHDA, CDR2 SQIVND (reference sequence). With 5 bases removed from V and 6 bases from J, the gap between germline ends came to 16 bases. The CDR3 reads CASSARQLRDGYTF. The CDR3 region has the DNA TGTGCCAGTAGTGCACGACAGCTGAGAGATGGCTACACCTTC. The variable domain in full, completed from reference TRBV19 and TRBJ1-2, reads DGGITQSPKYLFRKEGQNVTLSCEQNLNHDAMYWYRQDPGQGLRLIYYSQIVNDFQKGDIAEGYSVSREKKESFPLTVTSAQKNPTAFYLCASSARQLRDGYTFGSGTRLTVV.

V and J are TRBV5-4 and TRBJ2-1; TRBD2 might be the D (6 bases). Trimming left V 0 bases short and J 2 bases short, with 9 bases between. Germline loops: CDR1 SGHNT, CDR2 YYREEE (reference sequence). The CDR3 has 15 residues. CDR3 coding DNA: TGTGCCAGCAGCTTGGACGGGAGACCCTACAATGAGCAGTTCTTC. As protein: CASSLDGRPYNEQFF.

The CDR3 protein is CASSSPSQRGGLREQFF. The CDR3 bases are TGTGCCAGCAGTTCCCCCTCTCAGCGGGGGGGCCTCAGGGAGCAGTTCTTC. The chain employs TRBV6-2 or TRBV6-3 and TRBJ2-1, with 10 nucleotides matching TRBD2. CDR1 and CDR2 (germline): MNHEY, SVGEGT. The CDR3 is 17 residues long. The V segment lost 4 bases and the J segment 10 bases; nucleotides outside the gene matches: 16.

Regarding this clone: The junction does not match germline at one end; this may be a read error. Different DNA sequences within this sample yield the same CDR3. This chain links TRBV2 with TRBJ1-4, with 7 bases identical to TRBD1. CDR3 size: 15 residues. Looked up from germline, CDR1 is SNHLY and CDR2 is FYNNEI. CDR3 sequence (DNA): TGTGCCAGCAGGGATCGACAGGGCGTATATGAAAAATTGTTTTTT. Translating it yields CASRDRQGVYEKLFF. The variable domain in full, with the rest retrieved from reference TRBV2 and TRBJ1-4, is EPEVTQTPSHQVTQMGQEVILRCVPISNHLYFYWYRQILGQKVEFLVSFYNNEISEKSEIFDDQFSVERPDGSNFTLKIRSTKLEDSAMYFCASRDRQGVYEKLFFGSGTQLSVL.

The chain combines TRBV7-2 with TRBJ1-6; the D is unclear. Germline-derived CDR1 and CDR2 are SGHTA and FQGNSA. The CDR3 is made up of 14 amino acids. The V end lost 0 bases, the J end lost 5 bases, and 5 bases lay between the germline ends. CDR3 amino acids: CASSLARDNSPLHF. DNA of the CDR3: TGTGCCAGCAGCTTAGCGCGGGATAATTCACCCCTCCACTTT.